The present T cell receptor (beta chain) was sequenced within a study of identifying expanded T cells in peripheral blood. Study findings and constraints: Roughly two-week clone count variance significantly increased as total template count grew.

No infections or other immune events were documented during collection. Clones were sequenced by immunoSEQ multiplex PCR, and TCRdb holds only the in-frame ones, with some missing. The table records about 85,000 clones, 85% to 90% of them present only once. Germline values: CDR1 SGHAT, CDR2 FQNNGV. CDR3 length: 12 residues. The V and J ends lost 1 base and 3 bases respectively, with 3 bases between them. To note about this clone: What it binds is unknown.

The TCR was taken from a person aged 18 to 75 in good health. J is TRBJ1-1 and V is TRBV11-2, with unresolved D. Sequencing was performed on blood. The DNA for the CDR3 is TGTGCCAGCAGCTTAGCCTACACTGAAGCTTTCTTT. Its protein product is CASSLAYTEAFF.